The rows below give T cell receptor beta chains drawn from one sample of a study of CD8+ T cells in alopecia areata. Produced via immunoSEQ multiplex PCR; TCRdb's table is partial and in-frame only. The sample contains around 190,000 clones, over 55% of which appear only once. Sequenced material: CD4+ T cells sorted from blood, taken at week 24, from a patient treated with tofacitinib. The source of these receptors is a human donor with alopecia areata. Both conserved end residues are part of each CDR3. The order of the fields is V gene, J gene, clone size, D gene, CDR3 protein, CDR3 DNA. The D gene is left open where the match is weak. Part of the rows lack a size; the others show once, few, many or a class for expanded clones.

v_gene: TRBV4-3; j_gene: TRBJ1-2; abundance: -; d_gene: -; CDR3aa: CASSQEGWGYTF; CDR3nt: TGCGCCAGCAGCCAAGAAGGGTGGGGCTACACCTTC
v_gene: TRBV25-1; j_gene: TRBJ1-6; abundance: -; d_gene: -; CDR3aa: CASSGGNNSPLHF; CDR3nt: TGTGCCAGCAGTGGGGGGAATAATTCACCCCTCCACTTT
v_gene: TRBV25-1; j_gene: TRBJ1-2; abundance: -; d_gene: -; CDR3aa: CASSEYRGAGGYTF; CDR3nt: TGTGCCAGCAGTGAATATAGAGGGGCTGGGGGCTACACCTTC
v_gene: TRBV9; j_gene: TRBJ1-1; abundance: -; d_gene: -; CDR3aa: CASSDGRHPPEAFF; CDR3nt: TGTGCCAGCAGCGACGGACGGCACCCTCCTGAAGCTTTCTTT
v_gene: TRBV7-6; j_gene: TRBJ2-6; abundance: -; d_gene: TRBD2; CDR3aa: CASLSLGGGLSGANVLTF; CDR3nt: TGTGCCAGCCTTTCCTTGGGCGGGGGGCTCTCTGGGGCCAACGTCCTGACTTTC
v_gene: TRBV27; j_gene: TRBJ2-3; abundance: -; d_gene: TRBD2; CDR3aa: CASSRREGYTDTQYF; CDR3nt: TGTGCCAGCAGCCGCAGGGAGGGCTACACAGATACGCAGTATTTT
v_gene: TRBV6-5; j_gene: TRBJ1-2; abundance: -; d_gene: -; CDR3aa: CASSPQYLGYGYTF; CDR3nt: TGTGCCAGCAGTCCCCAGTACCTTGGCTATGGCTACACCTTC
v_gene: TRBV5-6; j_gene: TRBJ2-6; abundance: once; d_gene: TRBD1; CDR3aa: CASSLTGAVSGANVLTF; CDR3nt: TGTGCCAGCAGCTTGACAGGGGCCGTCTCTGGGGCCAACGTCCTGACTTTC
v_gene: TRBV6-5; j_gene: TRBJ2-7; abundance: -; d_gene: -; CDR3aa: CASSYSRDNSYEQYF; CDR3nt: TGTGCCAGCAGTTACTCCCGGGACAACTCCTACGAGCAGTACTTC
v_gene: TRBV11-2; j_gene: TRBJ2-5; abundance: -; d_gene: TRBD1; CDR3aa: CASSQETLRGIGTQYF; CDR3nt: TGTGCCAGCAGCCAAGAAACCCTCAGGGGGATTGGGACCCAGTACTTC
v_gene: TRBV4-3; j_gene: TRBJ2-4; abundance: -; d_gene: -; CDR3aa: CASSQDPPGRENIQYF; CDR3nt: TGCGCCAGCAGCCAAGATCCCCCCGGGCGGGAAAACATTCAGTACTTC
v_gene: TRBV9; j_gene: TRBJ1-4; abundance: -; d_gene: -; CDR3aa: CASSVGPENEKLFF; CDR3nt: TGTGCCAGCAGCGTCGGACCCGAGAATGAAAAACTGTTTTTT
v_gene: TRBV29-1; j_gene: TRBJ2-2; abundance: -; d_gene: TRBD1; CDR3aa: CSAGDRARELFF; CDR3nt: TGCAGCGCCGGGGACAGGGCCAGGGAGCTGTTTTTT
v_gene: TRBV6-5; j_gene: TRBJ1-1; abundance: few; d_gene: -; CDR3aa: CASNPQANTEAFF; CDR3nt: TGTGCCAGCAATCCACAGGCGAACACTGAAGCTTTCTTT
v_gene: TRBV7-9; j_gene: TRBJ2-7; abundance: -; d_gene: -; CDR3aa: CASSLGRDRSYEQYF; CDR3nt: TGTGCCAGCAGCTTAGGGAGGGACAGATCCTACGAGCAGTACTTC
v_gene: TRBV29-1; j_gene: TRBJ2-2; abundance: -; d_gene: -; CDR3aa: CSVERAAANTGELFF; CDR3nt: TGCAGCGTTGAACGTGCCGCGGCGAACACCGGGGAGCTGTTTTTT
v_gene: TRBV4-3; j_gene: TRBJ1-2; abundance: -; d_gene: -; CDR3aa: CASSPQVAGNYGYTF; CDR3nt: TGCGCCAGCAGCCCACAGGTGGCGGGGAACTATGGCTACACCTTC
v_gene: TRBV30; j_gene: TRBJ1-2; abundance: -; d_gene: -; CDR3aa: CAWRTGNYGYTF; CDR3nt: TGTGCCTGGAGGACCGGAAACTATGGCTACACCTTC
v_gene: TRBV29-1; j_gene: TRBJ2-7; abundance: few; d_gene: -; CDR3aa: CSVEVLYEQYF; CDR3nt: TGCAGCGTTGAAGTCCTATACGAGCAGTACTTC
v_gene: TRBV7-2; j_gene: TRBJ2-5; abundance: -; d_gene: TRBD2; CDR3aa: CASSPGGGLKETQYF; CDR3nt: TGTGCCAGCAGCCCGGGGGGGGGCCTGAAGGAGACCCAGTACTTC
v_gene: TRBV7-2; j_gene: TRBJ2-7; abundance: -; d_gene: TRBD1; CDR3aa: CASSPPPRTGGEQYF; CDR3nt: TGTGCCAGCAGCCCCCCACCCCGAACAGGGGGCGAGCAGTACTTC
v_gene: TRBV2; j_gene: TRBJ1-5; abundance: few; d_gene: -; CDR3aa: CASSEARGQPQHF; CDR3nt: TGTGCCAGCAGTGAAGCAAGAGGGCAGCCCCAGCATTTT
v_gene: TRBV10-3; j_gene: TRBJ1-1; abundance: -; d_gene: -; CDR3aa: CAISEEGDTEAFF; CDR3nt: TGTGCCATCAGTGAGGAGGGCGACACTGAAGCTTTCTTT
v_gene: TRBV19; j_gene: TRBJ1-5; abundance: -; d_gene: TRBD1; CDR3aa: CASSAQGGSNQPQHF; CDR3nt: TGTGCCAGTAGTGCCCAGGGGGGGAGCAATCAGCCCCAGCATTTT
v_gene: TRBV7-2; j_gene: TRBJ2-3; abundance: -; d_gene: -; CDR3aa: CASSLLSPRGTDTQYF; CDR3nt: TGTGCCAGCAGCTTATTATCGCCCCGGGGCACAGATACGCAGTATTTT
v_gene: TRBV29-1; j_gene: TRBJ1-2; abundance: -; d_gene: -; CDR3aa: CSVDRAYGYTF; CDR3nt: TGCAGCGTTGACAGGGCCTATGGCTACACCTTC
v_gene: TRBV6-6; j_gene: TRBJ1-5; abundance: -; d_gene: TRBD1; CDR3aa: CASSRQGHSNQPQHF; CDR3nt: TGTGCCAGCAGTCGACAGGGGCATAGCAATCAGCCCCAGCATTTT
v_gene: TRBV7-2; j_gene: TRBJ2-1; abundance: -; d_gene: -; CDR3aa: CASSLSNSYNEQFF; CDR3nt: TGTGCCAGCAGCCTTAGCAACAGCTACAATGAGCAGTTCTTC
v_gene: TRBV10-3; j_gene: TRBJ2-1; abundance: -; d_gene: -; CDR3aa: CAISEGKEQFF; CDR3nt: TGTGCCATCAGTGAGGGCAAGGAGCAGTTCTTC
v_gene: TRBV29-1; j_gene: TRBJ1-1; abundance: -; d_gene: -; CDR3aa: CSVSGANTEAFF; CDR3nt: TGCAGCGTTTCAGGGGCAAACACTGAAGCTTTCTTT
v_gene: TRBV6-5; j_gene: TRBJ2-7; abundance: -; d_gene: TRBD1; CDR3aa: CASSAGTGKTYEQYF; CDR3nt: TGTGCCAGCAGCGCCGGGACAGGGAAAACCTACGAGCAGTACTTC
v_gene: TRBV5-1; j_gene: TRBJ1-1; abundance: -; d_gene: -; CDR3aa: CASSLGPNTEAFF; CDR3nt: TGCGCCAGCAGCTTAGGTCCAAACACTGAAGCTTTCTTT
v_gene: TRBV9; j_gene: TRBJ2-3; abundance: -; d_gene: -; CDR3aa: CASSPRGFNTDTQYF; CDR3nt: TGTGCCAGCAGCCCCCGGGGGTTCAACACAGATACGCAGTATTTT
v_gene: TRBV29-1; j_gene: TRBJ1-1; abundance: -; d_gene: -; CDR3aa: CSVKILGAGTEAFF; CDR3nt: TGCAGCGTGAAAATCTTAGGGGCGGGGACTGAAGCTTTCTTT
v_gene: TRBV6-5; j_gene: TRBJ1-2; abundance: -; d_gene: TRBD1; CDR3aa: CASSPTGTGYGYTF; CDR3nt: TGTGCCAGCAGTCCAACCGGGACAGGCTATGGCTACACCTTC
v_gene: TRBV19; j_gene: TRBJ1-6; abundance: -; d_gene: -; CDR3aa: CASSGRGREPLHF; CDR3nt: TGTGCCAGTAGTGGCCGGGGCCGTGAACCCCTCCACTTT
v_gene: TRBV23-1; j_gene: TRBJ2-3; abundance: -; d_gene: TRBD2; CDR3aa: CASSQSATSGVVARTDTQYF; CDR3nt: TGCGCCAGCAGTCAATCAGCCACTAGCGGGGTCGTGGCGAGGACAGATACGCAGTATTTT
v_gene: TRBV5-1; j_gene: TRBJ1-6; abundance: -; d_gene: -; CDR3aa: CASSRDGNSPLHF; CDR3nt: TGCGCCAGCAGCCGGGACGGGAATTCACCCCTCCACTTT
v_gene: TRBV30; j_gene: TRBJ1-5; abundance: -; d_gene: -; CDR3aa: CAWSTRQKDQPQHF; CDR3nt: TGTGCCTGGAGTACCCGCCAGAAGGATCAGCCCCAGCATTTT
v_gene: TRBV5-6; j_gene: TRBJ1-1; abundance: -; d_gene: -; CDR3aa: CASSLPPGTEAFF; CDR3nt: TGTGCCAGCAGCCTTCCCCCGGGGACTGAAGCTTTCTTT
v_gene: TRBV4-1; j_gene: TRBJ2-7; abundance: -; d_gene: TRBD1; CDR3aa: CASSQGQGSYEQYF; CDR3nt: TGCGCCAGCAGCCAAGGACAGGGGTCCTACGAGCAGTACTTC
v_gene: TRBV4-1; j_gene: TRBJ2-7; abundance: -; d_gene: TRBD1; CDR3aa: CASRRDRDSYEQYF; CDR3nt: TGCGCCAGCAGAAGAGACAGGGACTCCTACGAGCAGTACTTC
v_gene: TRBV6-5; j_gene: TRBJ2-7; abundance: -; d_gene: TRBD1; CDR3aa: CASVGQSYEQYF; CDR3nt: TGTGCCAGCGTGGGACAGTCCTACGAGCAGTACTTC